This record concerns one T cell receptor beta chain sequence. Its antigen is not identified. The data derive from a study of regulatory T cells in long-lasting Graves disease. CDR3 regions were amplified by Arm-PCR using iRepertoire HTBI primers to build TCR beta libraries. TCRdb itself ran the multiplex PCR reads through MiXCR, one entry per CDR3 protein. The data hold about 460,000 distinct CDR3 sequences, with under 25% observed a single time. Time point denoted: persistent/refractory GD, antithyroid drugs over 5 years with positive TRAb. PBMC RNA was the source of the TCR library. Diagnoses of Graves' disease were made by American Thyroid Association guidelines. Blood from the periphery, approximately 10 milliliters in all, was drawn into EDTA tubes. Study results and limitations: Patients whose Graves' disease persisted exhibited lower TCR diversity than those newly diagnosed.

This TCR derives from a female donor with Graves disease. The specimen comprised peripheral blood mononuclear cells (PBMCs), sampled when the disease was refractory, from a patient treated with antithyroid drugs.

CDR3 DNA: TGTGCCATCAGTGAGTCAGAGGGGGAGACCCAGTACTTC. It codes for CAISESEGETQYF. The J gene is TRBJ2-5, the V gene TRBV10-3; perhaps D is TRBD1 or TRBD2 (5 bases each). This CDR3 is built from 13 residues. Trimming removed 0 bases from V and 5 bases from J, with 7 bases in between. CDR1 is ENHRY and CDR2 is SYGVKD in the germline V gene.